Included here is one T cell receptor beta chain sequence, with context. It lacks a known antigen. No much larger clone exists at a distance of one base, and base qualities are not known. RNA was extracted using the RNeasy kit, and roughly 0.45 to 1 ug of the RNA was reverse transcribed with random hexamers. The immunoSEQ multiplex PCR assay, covering 54 Vbeta and 13 Jbeta segments, was used to amplify TCR beta CDR3 regions. Bias from PCR amplification was corrected by using a synthetic template baseline for primer optimization and for computational correction. The source study handled its data this way. Only productive sequences were kept, with reads annotated to V, D and J genes according to IMGT and analyzed in immunoSEQ Analyzer. To calculate clonality, Shannon entropy was normalized by log2 of the number of productive unique sequences and then subtracted from one. For each patient and control, public and private clones were evaluated within the 100 most prevalent clones. Susac-specific clones were defined as absent from healthy and MS cohorts, approximately 1,000 published viral clones and other ImmuneACCESS disease sequences. Clones were called with MiXCR by TCRdb after fastp trimmed the public reads at Q25, and only in-frame beta chains were retained. All rows with the same CDR3 protein become a single entry with the most common DNA and genes. These V and J calls derive from TCRdb rather than the authors' analysis. The sample table records about 80,000 distinct CDR3 sequences; roughly 93% of these occur just once. The top ten clones comprise roughly 0.24% of the sample.

As encoded in the germline V gene, CDR1 is MGHRA while CDR2 is YSYEKL. Compared with germline, V lacks 1 base and J lacks 5 bases; bases without a gene match: 8. The CDR3 has 16 amino acids, counting the end cysteine and phenylalanine. The DNA shown is the 48-base CDR3, in frame from base 1. These data are taken from a study of CD8 T cells in Susac syndrome (dated by TCRdb to the late 2010s). Regarding the study in general: The study used repertoire sequencing to test whether antigen drove CD8+ T cell activation and differentiation in Susac syndrome. CD8+ T cell repertoire clonality was compared between over 9 healthy donors, around 14 Susac syndrome patients and 15 or so multiple sclerosis patients. Broader findings and caveats from the paper: The study acknowledged that relatively few individuals were included in the TCR sequencing and HLA analysis.

Peripheral blood CD8+ and CD4+ T cells from healthy donors, Susac syndrome patients and multiple sclerosis patients were profiled using high-throughput TCR beta sequencing. Healthy donors were age- and sex-matched controls. Bulk CD8+ and CD4+ T cells were purified magnetically by negative isolation, whereas CD8+ TEMRA cells were enriched by FACS. Blood was drawn into EDTA tubes, processed within 24 hours, and PBMCs were isolated by density gradient centrifugation. PBMCs destined for TCR sequencing were cryopreserved in liquid nitrogen and later thawed in a 37 °C water bath. Purity of sorted or isolated CD4+, CD8+ and CD8+ TEMRA cells was at least 90%.

Input material: CD8+ T cells from PBMCs. The receptor comes from a human donor in good health. Recombination linked TRBV4-1 to TRBJ2-1; TRBD2 agrees with 7 junctional bases. The CDR3 in this case is CASSQVGGRANNEQFF. The bases are TGCGCCAGCAGCCAAGTTGGTGGGAGGGCCAACAATGAGCAGTTCTTC.